The present T cell receptor beta chain was sequenced within a study of molecular identifiers for immune sequencing clone quantification. Study information: Replicate RNA from around 20,000 or 100,000 naive CD8 T cells formed five aliquots; four were sequenced.

One entry per CDR3 protein, called by TCRdb with MiXCR from the PCR reads. The table shows 8,500 to 11,000 distinct CDR3 sequences, with around a fifth occurring only once. The junction had 11 bases not matched to a gene; V was cut back by 2 bases and J by 6 bases. The CDR3 is made up of 16 amino acids. From germline, CDR1 is MDHEN and CDR2 SYDVKM. Ten or more counts support this clonotype. The clonotype originates from a human donor in good health. Some libraries in this study had Jurkat cell RNA spiked in. The sequenced sample was naive CD8+ T cells from blood, with Jurkat cell RNA spiked in. Subset given: FACS-sorted CD8+CD4-CCR7+CD45RA+ naive T cells. The chain employs TRBV28 and TRBJ2-7, with 9 bases matching TRBD2. CDR3 DNA: TGTGCCAGCAGTTTAAGCGGTGGGACTAGCAGCTCCGAGCAGTACTTC. Translated: CASSLSGGTSSSEQYF.